A selection of T cell receptor beta chains follows, all from one sample in a study of cytomegalovirus exposure and HLA in healthy donors. Clones were sequenced by immunoSEQ multiplex PCR, and TCRdb holds only the in-frame ones, with some missing. The table has some 87,000 clones, around 79% seen once. The sample was PBMCs. All receptors derive from a man younger than 35 in good health and CMV-seropositive. Each CDR3 is given with its conserved first and last residue. D genes are given only for firm matches. Rows give clone size only sometimes, using once, few, many, or a class for an expanded clone.

-,TRBV19,TRBJ1-4,few,TGTGCCAGTAGTATCCTAGAGGAGGGTGAAAAACTGTTTTTT,CASSILEEGEKLFF
TRBD2,TRBV2,TRBJ2-3,-,TGTGCCAGCACCTGGTCGGGAGGGCCAGGGGATACGCAGTATTTT,CASTWSGGPGDTQYF
TRBD1,TRBV7-9,TRBJ2-7,-,TGTGCCAGCAGCATGGGACAGAGGGTTTCCTACGAGCAGTACTTC,CASSMGQRVSYEQYF
TRBD2,TRBV13,TRBJ2-1,-,TGTGCCAGCAGCTTCTGGACTAGCGGGGGTTACAATGAGCAGTTCTTC,CASSFWTSGGYNEQFF
TRBD2,TRBV10-2,TRBJ2-1,-,TGCGCCAGCAGTCTAAGCGCGGGACTAGCGGGATATGAGCAGTTCTTC,CASSLSAGLAGYEQFF
-,TRBV5-1,TRBJ1-3,few,TGCGCCAGCAGCACCGGGACAACTGGAAACACCATATATTTT,CASSTGTTGNTIYF
TRBD2,TRBV28,TRBJ2-5,-,TGTGCCGGAAGCGGGAGCCCGCAAGAGACCCAGTACTTC,CAGSGSPQETQYF
-,TRBV9,TRBJ2-2,few,TGTGCCAGCAGCGAATTGTGGGGCCCCGGGGAGCTGTTTTTT,CASSELWGPGELFF
TRBD1,TRBV27,TRBJ2-1,-,TGTGCCAGCGGGACAGGAGATTACAATGAGCAGTTCTTC,CASGTGDYNEQFF
TRBD1,TRBV5-6,TRBJ1-3,-,TGTGCCAGCAGTTCGGCGGGACAGGGAGTGTTCTACTCTGGAAACACCATATATTTT,CASSSAGQGVFYSGNTIYF
TRBD1,TRBV11-3,TRBJ1-1,-,TGTGCCAGCAGCTTTGGACAGGGGGCCACTGAAGCTTTCTTT,CASSFGQGATEAFF
-,TRBV10-2,TRBJ1-1,-,TGCGCCAGCAGTGACTCGTGGACAGCTGAAGCTTTCTTT,CASSDSWTAEAFF
-,TRBV28,TRBJ1-1,-,TGTGCCAGCACCTTGGGTGACAGGCATATGGGAGCTTTCTTT,CASTLGDRHMGAFF
TRBD1,TRBV9,TRBJ1-1,-,TGTGCCAGCAGCTCCCACAGGGGATGGAACACTGAAGCTTTCTTT,CASSSHRGWNTEAFF
TRBD1,TRBV6-5,TRBJ2-7,-,TGTGCCAGCAGCGAGACAGGGAAAAGCTCCTACGAGCAGTACTTC,CASSETGKSSYEQYF
-,TRBV11-1,TRBJ2-5,-,TGTGCCAGCAGCTTAGACAGGGCCCAAGAGACCCAGTACTTC,CASSLDRAQETQYF
TRBD1,TRBV4-1,TRBJ2-5,-,TGCGCCAGCAGCGAGGGACAGGGTGGAGAGACCCAGTACTTC,CASSEGQGGETQYF
-,TRBV23-1,TRBJ1-1,-,TGCGCCAGCGCCGGACAGAGGAACACTGAAGCTTTCTTT,CASAGQRNTEAFF
-,TRBV29-1,TRBJ1-1,-,TGCAGCGTTGAAGGTCAGAACACTGAAGCTTTCTTT,CSVEGQNTEAFF